This TCR beta chain was recorded in a study of cytotoxic CD8 clonotypes in ibrutinib-treated CLL. Across the whole study: Once patients had received a median about twelve months of treatment, range 6 to 36, response samples were obtained.

General study findings and limits: Elevated clonality accompanied ibrutinib response, with a return toward baseline values at progression.

This clone appeared once. Its antigen is not known. Sequencing was performed with immunoSEQ multiplex PCR; in TCRdb, only in-frame clones are kept and a portion is missing. The profile shows around 330,000 clones, 67% of them singletons. The sequenced sample was PBMCs, obtained after 36 months of ibrutinib treatment. The clonotype comes from a human donor with chronic lymphocytic leukemia.

The CDR3 protein is CASSTRTANTGELFF. The CDR3 coding sequence is TGTGCCAGTAGTACTCGGACAGCGAACACCGGGGAGCTGTTTTTT. V is TRBV19 and J is TRBJ2-2; TRBD1 might be the D (6 bases). Trimming removed 4 bases from V and 0 bases from J, with 9 bases in between. Germline values: CDR1 LNHDA, CDR2 SQIVND (reference sequence). The CDR3 length is 15 residues.